Presented here are 5 T cell receptor beta chains from one specimen sequenced in a study of T-cell reconstitution after alpha-beta-depleted transplantation in children. Unique molecular identifiers were incorporated into the prepared TCRbeta library. TCRdb used MiXCR to reprocess the PCR reads, holding one entry per CDR3 protein. In the table there are 800,000 to 1,000,000 distinct CDR3 sequences, less than 30% of which are singletons. Material: PBMCs, mostly from graft donor cells, obtained 360 days after TCRalphabeta/CD19-depleted stem cell transplant. These receptors were obtained from a boy in the first two years of life who had a stem cell transplant for SCID, so the T cells may come from the graft donor.

This rearrangement joins TRBV7-9 to TRBJ2-7, with TRBD1 matching 9 bases. J was trimmed by 4 bases and V by 4 bases; bases with no gene match: 8. The CDR3 loop spans 15 amino acids. Germline V lookup: CDR1 SEHNR, CDR2 FQNEAQ (reference sequence). CDR3 in amino acids: CASSSTGTGKYEQYF. For the CDR3, the DNA is TGTGCCAGCAGCTCGACTGGGACAGGGAAATACGAGCAGTACTTC.

V and J are TRBV12-3 or TRBV12-4 and TRBJ1-2; perhaps TRBD1 as D (5 bases). V lost 4 bases, J lost 5 bases, and 17 bases lay in between. This CDR3 has 15 amino acids. Here the CDR3 DNA reads TGTGCCAGCAGTTCGGGACTCCCACGGGGGTATGGCTACACCTTC. Its protein product is CASSSGLPRGYGYTF.

This clonotype was detected a few times. The rearrangement uses TRBV4-1 and TRBJ2-1; TRBD1 matches 8 bases. CDR1 MGHRA and CDR2 YSYEKL come from the germline V gene. This CDR3 has 20 residues. Trimming cost V 0 bases and J 2 bases; bases outside gene matches: 15. The CDR3 sequence is CASSQDRRDRLSSAYNEQFF. CDR3 nucleotide sequence: TGCGCCAGCAGCCAAGATCGCCGGGACAGGCTCTCGTCCGCCTACAATGAGCAGTTCTTC.

This clonotype was counted many times. V gene TRBV5-1 combines with J gene TRBJ2-4; D unresolved. The V and J ends lost 0 bases and 9 bases respectively, with 7 bases between them. The CDR3 runs to 12 residues. Germline V gives CDR1 SGHRS, CDR2 YFSETQ. The CDR3 DNA reads TGCGCCAGCAGCTTGGTTCGAGGCATTCAGTACTTC. The encoded protein is CASSLVRGIQYF.

The chain combines TRBV5-1 with TRBJ2-7; perhaps D is TRBD1 or TRBD2 (5 bases each). Per the germline V gene, CDR1 is SGHRS and CDR2 is YFSETQ. CDR3 size: 15 residues. The V and J ends lost 2 bases and 0 bases respectively, with 12 bases between them. The CDR3 DNA reads as TGCGCCAGCAGCTTACCGGGACGGACCTCCTACGAGCAGTACTTC. This encodes CASSLPGRTSYEQYF.